This T cell receptor (beta chain) was documented in a study of blood T cell repertoires in COVID-19. Only in-frame clones appear in the TCRdb table, and some are missing; sequencing was by immunoSEQ multiplex PCR. The repertoire holds some 150,000 clones, with 80% to 90% as singletons. The sequencing input was peripheral blood. This TCR was sampled from a woman in her 70s with acute or convalescent COVID-19.

The CDR3, as DNA: TGTGCCAGCATGGGCAGGGGAAATTCACCCCTCCACTTT. Its protein is CASMGRGNSPLHF. The chain employs TRBV2 and TRBJ1-6, with a possible D match to TRBD1 (6 bases). The V end lost 7 bases, the J end lost 7 bases, and 11 bases lay between the germline ends. Germline V lookup: CDR1 SNHLY, CDR2 FYNNEI. This CDR3 region has 13 residues.